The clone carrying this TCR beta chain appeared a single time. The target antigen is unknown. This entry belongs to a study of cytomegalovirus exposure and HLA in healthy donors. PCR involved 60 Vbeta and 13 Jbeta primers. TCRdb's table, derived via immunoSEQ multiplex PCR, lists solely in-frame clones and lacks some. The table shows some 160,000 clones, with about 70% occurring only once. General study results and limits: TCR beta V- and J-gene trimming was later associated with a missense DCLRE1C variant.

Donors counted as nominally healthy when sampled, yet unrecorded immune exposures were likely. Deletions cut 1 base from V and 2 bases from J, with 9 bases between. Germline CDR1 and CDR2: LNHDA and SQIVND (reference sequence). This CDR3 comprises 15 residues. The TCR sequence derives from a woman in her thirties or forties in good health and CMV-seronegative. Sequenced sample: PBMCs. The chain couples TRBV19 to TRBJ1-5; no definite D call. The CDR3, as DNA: TGTGCCAGTAGTATAGCGAGATTAGGCAATCAGCCCCAGCATTTT. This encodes CASSIARLGNQPQHF.